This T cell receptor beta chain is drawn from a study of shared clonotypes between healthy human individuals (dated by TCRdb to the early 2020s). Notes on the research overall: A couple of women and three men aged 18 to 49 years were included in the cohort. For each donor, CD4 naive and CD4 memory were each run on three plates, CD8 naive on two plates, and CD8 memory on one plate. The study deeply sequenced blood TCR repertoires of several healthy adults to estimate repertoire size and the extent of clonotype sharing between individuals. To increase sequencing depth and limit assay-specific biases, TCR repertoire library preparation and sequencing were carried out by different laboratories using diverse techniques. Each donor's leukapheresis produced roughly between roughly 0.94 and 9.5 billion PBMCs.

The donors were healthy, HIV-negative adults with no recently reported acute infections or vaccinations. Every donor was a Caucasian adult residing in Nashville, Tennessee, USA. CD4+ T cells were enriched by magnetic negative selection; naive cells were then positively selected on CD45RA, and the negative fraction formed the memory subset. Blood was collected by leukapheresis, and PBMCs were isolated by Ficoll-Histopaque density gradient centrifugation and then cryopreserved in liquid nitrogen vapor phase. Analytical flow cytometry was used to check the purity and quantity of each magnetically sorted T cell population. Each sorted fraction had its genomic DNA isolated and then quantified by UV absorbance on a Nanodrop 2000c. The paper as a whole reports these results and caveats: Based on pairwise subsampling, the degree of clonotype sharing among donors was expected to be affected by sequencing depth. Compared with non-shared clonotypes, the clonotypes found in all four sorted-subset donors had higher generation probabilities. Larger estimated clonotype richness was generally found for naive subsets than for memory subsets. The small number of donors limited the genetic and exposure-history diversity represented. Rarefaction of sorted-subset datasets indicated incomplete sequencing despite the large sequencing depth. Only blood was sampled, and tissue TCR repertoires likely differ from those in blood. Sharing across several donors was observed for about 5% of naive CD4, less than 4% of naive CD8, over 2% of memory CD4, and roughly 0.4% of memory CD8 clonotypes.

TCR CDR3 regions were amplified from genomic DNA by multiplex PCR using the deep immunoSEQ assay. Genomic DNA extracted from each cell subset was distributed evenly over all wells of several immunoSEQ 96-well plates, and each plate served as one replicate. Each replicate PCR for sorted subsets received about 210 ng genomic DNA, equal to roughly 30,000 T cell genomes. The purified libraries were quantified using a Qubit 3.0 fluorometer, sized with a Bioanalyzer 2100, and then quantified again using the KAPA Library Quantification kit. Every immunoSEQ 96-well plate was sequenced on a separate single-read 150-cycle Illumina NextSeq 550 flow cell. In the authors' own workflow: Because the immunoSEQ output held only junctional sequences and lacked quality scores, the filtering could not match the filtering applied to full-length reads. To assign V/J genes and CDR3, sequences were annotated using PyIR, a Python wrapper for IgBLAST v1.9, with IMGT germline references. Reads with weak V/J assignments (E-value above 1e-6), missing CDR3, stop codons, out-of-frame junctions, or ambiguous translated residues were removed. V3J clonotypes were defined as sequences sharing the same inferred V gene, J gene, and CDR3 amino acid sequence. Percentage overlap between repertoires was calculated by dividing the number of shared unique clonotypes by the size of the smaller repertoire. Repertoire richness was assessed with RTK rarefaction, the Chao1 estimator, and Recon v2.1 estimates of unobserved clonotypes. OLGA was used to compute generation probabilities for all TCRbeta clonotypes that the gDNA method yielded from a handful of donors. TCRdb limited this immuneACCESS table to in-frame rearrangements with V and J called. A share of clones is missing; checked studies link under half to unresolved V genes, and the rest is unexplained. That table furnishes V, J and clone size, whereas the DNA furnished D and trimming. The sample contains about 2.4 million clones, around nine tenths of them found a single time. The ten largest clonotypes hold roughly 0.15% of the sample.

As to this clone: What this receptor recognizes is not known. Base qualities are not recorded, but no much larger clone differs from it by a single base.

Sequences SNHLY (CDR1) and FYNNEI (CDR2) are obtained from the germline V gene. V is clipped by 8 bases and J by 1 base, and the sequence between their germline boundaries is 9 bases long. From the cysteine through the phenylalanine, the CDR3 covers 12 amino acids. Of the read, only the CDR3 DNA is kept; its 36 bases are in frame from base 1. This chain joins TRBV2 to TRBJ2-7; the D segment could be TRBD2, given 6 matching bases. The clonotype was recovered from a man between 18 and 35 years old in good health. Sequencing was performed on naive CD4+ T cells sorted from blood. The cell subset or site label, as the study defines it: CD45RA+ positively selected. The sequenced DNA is TGTGCCAGCCGACGGGGGTCCTACGAGCAGTACTTC. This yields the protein CASRRGSYEQYF.